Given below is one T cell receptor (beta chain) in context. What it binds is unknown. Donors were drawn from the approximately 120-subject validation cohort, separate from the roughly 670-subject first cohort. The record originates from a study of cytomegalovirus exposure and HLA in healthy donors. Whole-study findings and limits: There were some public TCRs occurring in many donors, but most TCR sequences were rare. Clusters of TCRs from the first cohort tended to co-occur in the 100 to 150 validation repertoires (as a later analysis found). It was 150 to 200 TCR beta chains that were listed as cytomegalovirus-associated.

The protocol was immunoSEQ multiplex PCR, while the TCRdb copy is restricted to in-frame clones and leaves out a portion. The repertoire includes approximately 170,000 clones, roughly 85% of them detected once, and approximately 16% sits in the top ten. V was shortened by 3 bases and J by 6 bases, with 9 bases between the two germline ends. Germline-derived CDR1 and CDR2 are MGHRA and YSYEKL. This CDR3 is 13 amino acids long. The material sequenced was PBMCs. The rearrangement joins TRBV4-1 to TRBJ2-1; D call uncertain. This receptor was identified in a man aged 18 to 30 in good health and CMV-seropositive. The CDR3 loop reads CASSQAGTNEQFF. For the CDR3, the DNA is TGCGCCAGCAGCCAGGCAGGAACCAATGAGCAGTTCTTC.